This record concerns one T cell receptor (beta chain) sequence. Its antigen is not yet known. No much larger clonotype is one base removed from it; base qualities were not supplied. In the prospective study, participants were 18 to 89 years old, resided in 24 geographic areas of the United States, and were enrolled through a virtual design. Cohort assignment in the prospective study relied on participant-reported clinical history from a screening survey and a study questionnaire. In the prospective study, whole blood, serum and a nasopharyngeal or oropharyngeal swab were collected from each participant by mobile phlebotomists. Prospective study participants could optionally give additional blood draws and questionnaires over a roughly 2-month period. Prospective study blood samples were shipped either frozen or at room temperature before DNA extraction. The sample originates from a study of blood T cell repertoires in COVID-19 (dated by TCRdb to the early 2020s). Some background on the complete study: The collaborator samples originated in the United States, Italy and Spain and spanned the acute and convalescent phases of COVID-19. Where available, HLA class I and class II types were obtained from metadata supplied by the sample provider rather than from assay-based typing. The prospective study material was composed of cDNA or gDNA derived from T cells, B-cell-depleted T cells, or PBMCs. Sample metadata almost always included a de-identified subject ID, COVID-19 status, age in years and sex. Samples were obtained from the ongoing ImmuneRACE study (first 160 participants) and from about 1,300 subjects provided by 6 global collaborators. The dataset comprised deeply sampled blood TCRbeta repertoires from subjects exposed to, actively infected with, or recovered from COVID-19. The repertoires were made available in a free public database intended to serve as a resource for research on the immune response to SARS-CoV-2.

The V end gives up 5 bases and the J end 7 bases, leaving 2 bases in the junction not matched to a gene. Inclusive of the bounding cysteine and phenylalanine, the CDR3 is 13 residues long. The retained sequence is limited to the CDR3, 39 bases, with the frame set at the first base. Taken from the germline V gene, the CDR1 and CDR2 loops are SGHDT and YYEEEE. Overall results and qualifications from the work: The quantity of clinical and demographic metadata differed by source and by participant and was supplied without curation.

TCRbeta CDR3 regions were amplified from genomic DNA by means of the immunoSEQ Assay, a bias-controlled multiplex PCR. Per the authors' processing: The number of nucleated cells in each sample was estimated by amplification of reference gene primers within the assay. To quantify the absolute abundance of each unique TCRbeta CDR3 rearrangement, sequence reads were collapsed and filtered. For each sample, productive Simpson clonality was calculated as the square root of Simpson's diversity index across productive rearrangements. Imported from immuneACCESS, the table was reduced by TCRdb to in-frame sequences with V and J called. These copies leave out some clones; in studies compared against another copy, an unresolved V gene accounts for under half, and the cause of the remainder is not known. V and J calls and clone size are as listed in that table; D and trimming were resolved from the DNA. The sample data list 130,000 to 150,000 clones, and 88% of these were observed just once. The ten top clones hold about 1.2% of the sample.

The chain is assembled from TRBV5-6 and TRBJ2-1; TRBD2 fits 11 bases in the junction. This receptor was obtained from a woman aged 25 to 39 with acute COVID-19. The specimen was PBMCs or T cells enriched from blood (not recorded which). The CDR3 protein sequence reads: CASRTSGMNEQFF. The nucleotides are TGTGCCAGCAGGACTAGCGGGATGAATGAGCAGTTCTTC.